The 15 T cell receptor beta chains in this list originate from one sample, sequenced in a study of control samples from healthy donors and cancer patients. Libraries were prepared by immunoSEQ multiplex PCR; TCRdb keeps only in-frame clonotypes and omits some of them. The sample has approximately 130,000 clones, 87% seen once; the top ten hold 2.5% to 3.5%. The sequenced sample consisted of blood. The source is a man aged 55-75 years in good health.

CDR3 DNA: TGTGCCAGCAGCTTAGAGACAGGGATGGGTGAGCAGTTCTTC. It specifies CASSLETGMGEQFF. The genes are TRBV7-2 and TRBJ2-1; TRBD1 matches 7 bases. The length of the CDR3 is 14 residues. The germline CDR1 and CDR2 sequences are SGHTA and FQGNSA. The junction had 6 bases not matched to a gene; V was cut back by 1 base and J by 9 bases.

This rearrangement joins TRBV5-6 to TRBJ1-5; a possible D gene is TRBD1 (5 bases). The CDR3 runs to 14 residues. The germline V gene encodes CDR1 SGHDT and CDR2 YYEEEE. V lost 6 bases to trimming and J lost 5 bases, with 15 bases between them. The CDR3 here is CASTFGGVHQPQHF. The CDR3 DNA follows: TGTGCCAGCACTTTCGGGGGTGTTCATCAGCCCCAGCATTTT.

The chain joins TRBV7-9 to TRBJ2-3; D ambiguous. Trimming removed 1 base from V and 0 bases from J, with 5 bases in between. The CDR3 has 14 amino acids. The germline V gene encodes CDR1 SEHNR and CDR2 FQNEAQ (reference sequence). The chain's CDR3 is CASSLDSSTDTQYF. The CDR3 DNA reads as TGTGCCAGCAGCTTAGATAGCAGCACAGATACGCAGTATTTT.

This rearrangement joins TRBV2 to TRBJ1-4; tentative D call: TRBD1 (5 bases). Per germline, CDR1 SNHLY and CDR2 FYNNEI. CDR3 length: 15 residues. V was clipped by 6 bases and J by 8 bases, with 19 bases between them. The CDR3 sequence is CASRGGDVVAEKLFF. The CDR3 DNA reads as TGTGCCAGCAGGGGAGGGGACGTTGTAGCGGAAAAACTGTTTTTT.

This clone occurred a few times. The chain joins TRBV19 to TRBJ1-2; D not certain. V lost 6 bases and J 0 bases, leaving 11 bases between the germline ends. CDR1 is LNHDA and CDR2 is SQIVND in the germline V gene (reference sequence). The CDR3 totals 14 residues. CDR3 nucleotides: TGTGCCAGTAGAGGTTTCCAGGCTAACTATGGCTACACCTTC. Translating gives CASRGFQANYGYTF.

The gene calls are TRBV6-5 and TRBJ1-1; D might be TRBD1 (6 bases). V was shortened by 7 bases and J by 2 bases, with 17 bases between the two germline ends. The CDR3 runs 15 residues. Germline-derived CDR1 and CDR2 are MNHEY and SVGAGI. The CDR3 loop is CASTIDPGVNTEAFF. DNA for the CDR3: TGTGCCAGCACCATTGACCCAGGGGTTAACACTGAAGCTTTCTTT.

The gene calls are TRBV6-8 and TRBJ2-7; the match to TRBD2 covers 11 bases. Germline V gives CDR1 MNHGY, CDR2 SAAAGT. This CDR3 spans 16 amino acids. V shed 2 bases and J 3 bases; nucleotides not matched to a gene: 6. CDR3 region: CASSYIAGLADYEQYF. In DNA form, the CDR3 reads TGTGCCAGCAGTTACATCGCGGGACTAGCGGACTACGAGCAGTACTTC.

The chain links TRBV24-1 to TRBJ2-1; D remains ambiguous. Germline CDR1 reads KGHDR; CDR2 reads SFDVKD. The CDR3 runs 13 residues. Between the trimmed V and J ends, which lost 3 bases and 8 bases, there was a span of 10 bases. Written as DNA, the CDR3 is TGTGCCACCAGTGATGGGCCCGGAGATGAGCAGTTCTTC. This codes for CATSDGPGDEQFF.

This clone occurred a few times. The chain employs TRBV28 and TRBJ1-2; D is perhaps TRBD1 (5 bases). Germline V CDR1 and CDR2: MDHEN, SYDVKM. The CDR3 is made up of 14 amino acids. Trimming took off 1 base at V and 1 base at J, with 7 bases between the two ends. CDR3 coding DNA: TGTGCCAGCAGTTTATTCCAGGGTAACTATGGCTACACCTTC. Amino acid sequence: CASSLFQGNYGYTF.

The CDR3 loop reads CASSQGTSAIELKETQYF. DNA of the CDR3: TGTGCCAGCAGTCAGGGGACGTCGGCCATAGAGCTTAAAGAGACCCAGTACTTC. The chain has TRBV6-6 and TRBJ2-5, with D perhaps matching TRBD1 (6 bases). The CDR3 sequence is 18 residues long. Trimming took 5 bases from V and 3 from J, leaving 25 bases between them. The germline V gene has CDR1 MNHNY and CDR2 SVGAGI (reference sequence).

The rearrangement joins TRBV4-1 to TRBJ1-1, with a tentative D call TRBD1 (5 bases). V gave up 4 bases and J gave up 5 bases, with 20 bases separating them. Per germline, CDR1 MGHRA and CDR2 YSYEKL. CDR3 length: 16 amino acids. Here the CDR3 reads CASSPYLIGVRTEAFF. CDR3 DNA: TGCGCCAGCAGCCCCTACTTAATAGGGGTTAGGACTGAAGCTTTCTTT.

This chain joins TRBV3-1 (or the pseudogene TRBV3-2) and TRBJ2-3; 7 bases match TRBD2. The CDR3 length is 14 residues. Trimming cost V 3 bases and J 2 bases; bases outside gene matches: 2. In germline, CDR1 is LGHDT, CDR2 YNNKEL (reference sequence). DNA for the CDR3: TGTGCCAGCAGCCACGGGGGGATCACAGATACGCAGTATTTT. Encoded protein: CASSHGGITDTQYF.

This clone was seen just once. The chain uses TRBV27 and TRBJ1-1; TRBD1 agrees at 9 bases. The germline V gene encodes CDR1 MNHEY and CDR2 SMNVEV (reference sequence). CDR3 length: 15 residues. The V and J ends lost 5 bases and 0 bases, in that order; junction bases with no gene match: 4. The CDR3 bases are TGTGCCAGCAGTAGGGGACAGGGCATGAACACTGAAGCTTTCTTT. This encodes CASSRGQGMNTEAFF.

V is TRBV5-1 and J is TRBJ1-3; 9 positions agree with TRBD1. The CDR3 consists of 14 residues. Per germline, CDR1 SGHRS and CDR2 YFSETQ. V gave up 4 bases and J gave up 5 bases; unmatched junction bases: 4. The CDR3 sequence is CASSPGQGRNTIYF. CDR3 nucleotide sequence: TGCGCCAGCAGCCCTGGACAGGGGCGAAACACCATATATTTT.

The chain links TRBV6-6 to TRBJ1-1; D is perhaps TRBD1 (5 bases). Deletions cut 4 bases from V and 4 bases from J, with 19 bases between. CDR3 length: 16 amino acids. Germline loops: CDR1 MNHNY, CDR2 SVGAGI (reference sequence). The CDR3 region is CASSWGGSGQGTEAFF. Here the CDR3 DNA reads TGTGCCAGCAGTTGGGGGGGGTCTGGGCAGGGCACTGAAGCTTTCTTT.